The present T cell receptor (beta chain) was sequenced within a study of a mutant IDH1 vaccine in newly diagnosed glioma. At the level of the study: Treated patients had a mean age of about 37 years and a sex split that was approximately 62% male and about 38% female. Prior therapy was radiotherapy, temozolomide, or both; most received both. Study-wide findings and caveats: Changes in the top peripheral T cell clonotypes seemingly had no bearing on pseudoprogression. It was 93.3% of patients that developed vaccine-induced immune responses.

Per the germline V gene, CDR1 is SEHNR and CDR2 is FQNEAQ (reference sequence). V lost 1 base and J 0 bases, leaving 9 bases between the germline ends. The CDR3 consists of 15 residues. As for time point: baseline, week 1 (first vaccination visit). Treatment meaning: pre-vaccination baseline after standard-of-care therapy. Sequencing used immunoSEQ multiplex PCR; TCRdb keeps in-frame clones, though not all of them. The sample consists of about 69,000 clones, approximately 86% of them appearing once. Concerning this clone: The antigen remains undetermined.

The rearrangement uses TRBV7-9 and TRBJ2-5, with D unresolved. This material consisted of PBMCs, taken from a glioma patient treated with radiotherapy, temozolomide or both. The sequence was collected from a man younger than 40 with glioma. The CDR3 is CASSLDIGNQETQYF. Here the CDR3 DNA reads TGTGCCAGCAGCTTAGATATAGGGAACCAAGAGACCCAGTACTTC.